This T cell receptor (beta chain) was identified in a study of circulating tumor DNA in untreated peripheral T-cell lymphoma (dated by TCRdb to 2020 to 2023). The study at large found these results: Tumor-specific clonotypes turned up in 75% to 80% of patients, identified from around 84% of baseline tissues and from roughly 64% of baseline serum samples.

To find tumor-specific TCR clonotypes, researchers sequenced baseline tumor tissue that had been collected prior to treatment. Next-generation sequencing of T-cell receptor sequences was used to monitor peripheral T-cell lymphoma patients receiving frontline treatment on a trial. Relative to germline, V is missing 2 bases and J is missing 5 bases, with 5 bases of the junction outside any gene match. The CDR3 goes from the cysteine to the phenylalanine over 15 residues. Solely the CDR3 DNA is kept, with 45 bases framed from the first base. The germline V gene (reference sequence) specifies LNHNV as CDR1 and YYDKDF as CDR2. The sample holds a few counts of this clone. Its antigen is not yet known. Base qualities are missing; no much larger clone stands one base away. The method behind the library was the immunoSEQ multiplex PCR assay. TCRdb re-hosts the immuneACCESS table, in-frame sequences only. Its copies lack some clones; in the studies checked, an unresolved V gene accounts for under half of them, and the cause for the rest is not known. The sample records around 2,400 clones, more than 65% of which are singletons. Of the sample, roughly a sixth is held by the ten largest clones.

Recombination connected TRBV15 to TRBJ1-4, and 7 junction bases match TRBD1. The TCR originated in a human donor with peripheral T-cell lymphoma. The sample was tumor tissue. The DNA is TGTGCCACCAGCAGAAGACAGGGCCGGAATGAAAAACTGTTTTTT. This is translated as CATSRRQGRNEKLFF.